This note documents a single TCR beta chain sequence. The data belong to a study of blood T cell repertoires in COVID-19. Germline-derived CDR1 and CDR2 are MGHDK and SYGVNS. The CDR3 loop spans 17 amino acids. V shed 5 bases, J shed 0 bases, and the junction held 10 bases outside the gene matches. The repertoire was sequenced with immunoSEQ multiplex PCR; TCRdb's copy has only in-frame clones and lacks some. Here the sample spans about 250,000 clones, roughly 81% being singletons. The sequencing input was PBMCs or T cells enriched from blood (not recorded which). The chain has TRBV25-1 and TRBJ1-3; 7 bases are shared with TRBD1. This TCR was recovered from a woman aged 50 to 60 who had been exposed to COVID-19. The CDR3 nucleotides are TGTGCCAGCAGTTCCCCCGGGACAGCTCTCTCTGGAAACACCATATATTTT. Translation: CASSSPGTALSGNTIYF.